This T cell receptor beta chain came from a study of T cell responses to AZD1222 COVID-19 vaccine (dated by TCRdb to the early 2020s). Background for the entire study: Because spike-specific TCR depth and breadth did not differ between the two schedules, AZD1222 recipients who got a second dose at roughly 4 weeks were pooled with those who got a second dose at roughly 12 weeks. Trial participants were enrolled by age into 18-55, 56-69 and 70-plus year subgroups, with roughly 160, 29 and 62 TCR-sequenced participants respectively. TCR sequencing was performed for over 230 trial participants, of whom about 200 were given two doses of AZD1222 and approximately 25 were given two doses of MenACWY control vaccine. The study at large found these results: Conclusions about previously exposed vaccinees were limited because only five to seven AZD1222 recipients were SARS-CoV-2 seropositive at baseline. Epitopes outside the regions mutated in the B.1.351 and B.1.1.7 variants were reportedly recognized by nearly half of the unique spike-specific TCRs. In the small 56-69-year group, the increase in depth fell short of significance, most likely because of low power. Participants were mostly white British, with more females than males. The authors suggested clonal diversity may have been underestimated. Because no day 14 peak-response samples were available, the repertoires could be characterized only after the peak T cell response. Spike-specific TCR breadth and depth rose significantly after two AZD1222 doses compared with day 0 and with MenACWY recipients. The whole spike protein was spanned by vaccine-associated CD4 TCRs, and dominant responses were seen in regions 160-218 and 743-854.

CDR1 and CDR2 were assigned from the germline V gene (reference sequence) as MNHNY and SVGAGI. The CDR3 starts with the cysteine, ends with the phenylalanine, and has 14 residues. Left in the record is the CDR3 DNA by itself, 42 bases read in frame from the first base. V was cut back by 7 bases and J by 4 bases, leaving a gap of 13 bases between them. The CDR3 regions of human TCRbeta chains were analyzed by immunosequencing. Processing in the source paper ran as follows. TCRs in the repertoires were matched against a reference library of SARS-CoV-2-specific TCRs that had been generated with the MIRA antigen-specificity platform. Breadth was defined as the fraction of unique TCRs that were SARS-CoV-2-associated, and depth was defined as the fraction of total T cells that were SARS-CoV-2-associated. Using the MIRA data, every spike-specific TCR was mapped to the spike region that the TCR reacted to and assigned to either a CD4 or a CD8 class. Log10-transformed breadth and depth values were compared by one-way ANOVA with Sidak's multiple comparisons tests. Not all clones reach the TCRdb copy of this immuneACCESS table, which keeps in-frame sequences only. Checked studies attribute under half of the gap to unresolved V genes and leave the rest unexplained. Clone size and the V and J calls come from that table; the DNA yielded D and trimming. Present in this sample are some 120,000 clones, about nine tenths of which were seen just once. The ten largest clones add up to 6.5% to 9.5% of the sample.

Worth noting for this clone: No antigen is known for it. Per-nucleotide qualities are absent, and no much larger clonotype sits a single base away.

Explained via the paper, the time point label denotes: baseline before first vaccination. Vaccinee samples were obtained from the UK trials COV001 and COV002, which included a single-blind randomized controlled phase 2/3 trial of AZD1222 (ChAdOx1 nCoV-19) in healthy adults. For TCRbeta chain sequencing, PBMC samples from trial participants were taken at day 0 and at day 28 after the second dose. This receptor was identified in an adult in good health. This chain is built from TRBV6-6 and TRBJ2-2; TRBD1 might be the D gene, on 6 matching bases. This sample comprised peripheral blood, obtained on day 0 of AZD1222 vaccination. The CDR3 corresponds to CASTPGVRTGELFF. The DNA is TGTGCCAGCACCCCAGGGGTCCGCACCGGGGAGCTGTTTTTT.